This paragraph reports one TCR beta chain. Antigen: not known. TCRdb keeps only in-frame clones here, not all; method: immunoSEQ multiplex PCR. The data show 350,000 to 450,000 clones, 70% to 90% seen once. This sample stems from a study of Ad26.COV2.S vaccination and SARS-CoV-2 variants. The wider study: The donor belonged to the COV1001 Ad26.COV2.S trial arm. Ad26.COV2.S given intramuscularly, once or twice 56 days apart.

Overall study findings and caveats: Vaccine recipients showed a spike-specific TCR breadth that was higher than in placebo recipients.

The treatment was: approximately 18 received Ad26.COV2.S at low or high dose, single or two shots; a few received placebo; per-sample allocation not given. Following the first vaccine or placebo injection, samples were taken on day 63. Whoever gave the sample was an adult aged 18-55 years in Boston. CDR1 is SGDLS and CDR2 is YYNGEE in the germline V gene. This CDR3 spans 16 amino acids. With V trimmed by 1 base and J by 6 bases, 5 bases remained unmatched. The sequencing here drew on peripheral blood, taken in a trial of Ad26.COV2.S vaccine versus placebo. The chain couples TRBV9 to TRBJ2-1; 12 positions agree with TRBD2. This TCR was sampled from a person between 18 and 65 years old who received the Ad26.COV2.S COVID-19 vaccine or a placebo. This CDR3 reads CASSVTVLAGGNEQFF. As DNA, the CDR3 is TGTGCCAGCAGCGTAACAGTACTAGCGGGAGGCAATGAGCAGTTCTTC. The full variable domain, its missing parts supplied by reference TRBV9 and TRBJ2-1, is DSGVTQTPKHLITATGQRVTLRCSPRSGDLSVYWYQQSLDQGLQFLIQYYNGEERAKGNILERFSAQQFPDLHSELNLSSLELGDSALYFCASSVTVLAGGNEQFFGPGTRLTVL.